This T cell receptor beta chain was sequenced during a study of blood T cells in healthy people across ages. Concerning this clonotype itself: Its target is unknown.

Each sample yielded at least 6 million isolated PBMCs. Alongside a J-beta primer mix, a sample-barcoded 5' primer served in a second PCR lasting roughly 6 to 11 cycles. Each of the cDNA molecules was tagged by a template-switch adaptor with 12 random nucleotides. TCRdb used MiXCR to reprocess the 5' RACE reads, holding one entry per CDR3 protein. Altogether about 730,000 distinct CDR3 sequences are present, approximately 39% being singletons, with the ten largest covering about 20%. Germline trimming cut 3 bases from V and 1 base from J; bases unmatched to any gene: 3. The CDR3 totals 14 residues. Germline V gene sequence: CDR1 DFQATT, CDR2 SNEGSKA (reference sequence). General observations from the study: Among long-lived donors, naive CD4+ cells were more numerous and diversity higher than in aged donors. Age brought a roughly linear fall in TCR beta diversity measured per million T cells.

The chain employs TRBV20-1 and TRBJ2-4; 7 nucleotides match TRBD1. Sequenced input: blood. The sequence was collected from a woman aged 55-75 years in good health. The CDR3 sequence is CSASLQGAKNIQYF. The CDR3 DNA reads as TGCAGTGCTAGTTTACAGGGGGCCAAAAACATTCAGTACTTC.